These 18 T cell receptor beta chains originate from one sample sequenced in a study. TCRdb fed the 5' RACE reads into MiXCR, producing one record per CDR3 protein. Of 50,000 to 65,000 distinct CDR3 sequences listed, roughly 28% are singletons. What was sequenced was tumor-infiltrating memory CD4+ T cells sorted from the breast tumor. Stated subset: memory CD4+ T cells, CD4+CD45RO+CD25-. All receptors derive from a female donor with breast cancer.

This clonotype was observed a handful of times. The chain joins TRBV4-1 to TRBJ1-2; TRBD1 agrees at 8 bases. The CDR3 totals 15 residues. V dropped 0 bases and J dropped 4; count of bases not matched to a gene: 4. From germline, CDR1 is MGHRA and CDR2 YSYEKL. The CDR3 region is CASSQDPGQGYGYTF. In DNA, the CDR3 is TGCGCCAGCAGCCAAGATCCTGGACAGGGCTATGGCTACACCTTC.

The chain has TRBV5-1 and TRBJ2-2, with no clear D. This CDR3 has 16 residues. Germline V gene sequence: CDR1 SGHRS, CDR2 YFSETQ. Trimming cost V 2 bases and J 2 bases, with 13 bases left between them. The CDR3 coding sequence is TGCGCCAGCAGCTTACAAGGGCCAATCAACACCGGGGAGCTGTTTTTT. It is translated as CASSLQGPINTGELFF.

This clonotype was observed a handful of times. This sequence joins TRBV9 and TRBJ2-7; 9 positions match TRBD1. The CDR3 has 13 residues. Germline lookup yields CDR1 SGDLS and CDR2 YYNGEE. Trimming removed 4 bases from V and 5 bases from J; junction bases left unmatched: 4. CDR3 bases: TGTGCCAGCAGCCGGGACAGGGACGACGAGCAGTACTTC. It specifies CASSRDRDDEQYF.

This chain uses TRBV6-2 or TRBV6-3 with TRBJ1-1; the D gene is possibly TRBD1 (5 bases). The germline V gene has CDR1 MNHEY and CDR2 SVGEGT. With 6 bases removed from V and 5 bases from J, the gap between germline ends came to 25 bases. The CDR3 runs 17 residues. The DNA of the CDR3 is TGTGCCAGCAGAAGGGACGGGGGGGACCGGATCGTTACTGAAGCTTTCTTT. Its protein product is CASRRDGGDRIVTEAFF.

Comment on this clonotype: This CDR3 is missing its conserved last phenylalanine or tryptophan, likely due to a read error. The rearrangement links TRBV7-9 to TRBJ2-5; a possible D gene is TRBD1 (6 bases). The germline gives CDR1 SEHNR, CDR2 FQNEAQ (reference sequence). This CDR3 is built from 15 residues. V lost 4 bases and J 4 bases, leaving 16 bases between the germline ends. The CDR3 sequence is CASSSKTGFRETQYL. CDR3 nucleotide sequence: TGTGCCAGCAGCTCCAAAACAGGGTTTCGAGAGACCCAGTACCTC.

Concerning this clonotype: Compared with germline, one end of the junction differs, possibly owing to a read error. Written as DNA, the CDR3 is TGTGCCAGCAGCGCGACAGGCAATGAGCAGCTCTTC. Residues: CASSATGNEQLF. The chain carries TRBV7-6 and TRBJ2-1; D may be TRBD1 (6 bases). CDR1 is SGHVS, CDR2 FNYEAQ, per germline. This CDR3 comprises 12 residues.

The gene calls are TRBV7-8 and TRBJ1-4; D is possibly TRBD1 (6 bases). Germline V CDR1 and CDR2: SGHVS, FQNEAQ. With 5 bases removed from V and 5 bases from J, the gap between germline ends came to 12 bases. This CDR3 region has 14 residues. The CDR3 spells CASSMDRANEKLFF. CDR3 sequence (DNA): TGTGCCAGCAGCATGGACAGAGCGAATGAAAAACTGTTTTTT. Looking up the rest from reference TRBV7-8 and TRBJ1-4 gives the full variable domain: GAGVSQSPRYKVAKRGQDVALRCDPISGHVSLFWYQQALGQGPEFLTYFQNEAQLDKSGLPSDRFFAERPEGSVSTLKIQRTQQEDSAVYLCASSMDRANEKLFFGSGTQLSVL.

CDR3 protein: CATSRGGQGGETQYF. The CDR3 DNA is TGTGCCACCAGCAGAGGGGGACAGGGGGGAGAGACCCAGTACTTC. The rearrangement joins TRBV15 to TRBJ2-5, with 11 bases identical to TRBD1. The CDR3 covers 15 residues. Germline loops: CDR1 LNHNV, CDR2 YYDKDF (reference sequence). The V gene end was trimmed by 1 base and the J gene end by 4 bases; junction bases not matched to a gene: 2.

CDR3 in amino acids: CASSPTGGDGYTF. For the CDR3, the DNA is TGTGCCAGCAGTCCTACAGGGGGCGATGGCTACACCTTC. This sequence joins TRBV7-9 and TRBJ1-2; 9 bases are a match to TRBD1. CDR3 length equals 13 residues. Per germline, CDR1 SEHNR and CDR2 FQNEAQ (reference sequence). J gave up 6 bases and V 6 bases, and 5 bases lay outside the gene matches.

This clonotype was recorded only once. The chain employs TRBV6-2 or TRBV6-3 and TRBJ2-2; D not resolved. Germline lookup yields CDR1 MNHEY and CDR2 SVGEGT. Trimming removed 3 bases from V and 8 bases from J, with 4 bases in between. The CDR3 totals 11 residues. CDR3 nucleotides: TGTGCCAGCAGTTATTGGGGGGAGCTGTTTTTT. Translated: CASSYWGELFF.

The sample holds one count of this clonotype. The V gene is TRBV19, the J gene TRBJ2-4; 14 bases match TRBD2. The junction had 8 bases not matched to a gene; V was cut back by 6 bases and J by 1 base. Per germline, CDR1 LNHDA and CDR2 SQIVND (reference sequence). CDR3 length equals 18 residues. The CDR3 region is CASSLWTSGRSAKNIQYF. For the CDR3, the DNA is TGTGCCAGTAGCCTATGGACTAGCGGGAGGAGTGCCAAAAACATTCAGTACTTC.

This clonotype showed up just once. This rearrangement joins TRBV5-5 to TRBJ2-3; no reliable D call. This CDR3 comprises 17 residues. Germline CDR1 and CDR2: SGHKS and YYEKEE (reference sequence). Trimming stripped 4 bases from V and 2 bases from J, with 20 bases between. The CDR3 spells CASSRKPLGPDTDTQYF. CDR3 DNA: TGTGCCAGCAGCCGCAAACCCCTAGGGCCGGACACAGATACGCAGTATTTT.

With respect to this clonotype: The junction and the germline gene differ at one end; a read error may be behind it. The chain has TRBV7-7 and TRBJ2-5; the D gene is possibly TRBD2 (6 bases). CDR1 is SSHAT, CDR2 FNYEAQ, per germline (reference sequence). The CDR3 is 15 residues long. The CDR3, as DNA: TGTGCTAGCAGCTTAGAACTAGCCTCTGTAGAGACCCAGTACTTC. It yields the protein CASSLELASVETQYF. Full variable domain (remainder filled in from reference TRBV7-7 and TRBJ2-5): GAGVSQSPRYKVTKRGQDVTLRCDPISSHATLYWYQQALGQGPEFLTYFNYEAQPDKSGLPSDRFSAERPEGSISTLTIQRTEQRDSAMYRCASSLELASVETQYFGPGTRLLVL.

The sample holds a few counts of this clonotype. The chain couples TRBV5-1 to TRBJ1-6, with TRBD1 identical over 7 bases. The junction had 7 bases not matched to a gene; V was cut back by 7 bases and J by 6 bases. Germline values: CDR1 SGHRS, CDR2 YFSETQ. This CDR3 contains 14 residues. CDR3 protein: CASAQGTANSPLHF. DNA of the CDR3: TGCGCCAGCGCCCAAGGGACAGCTAATTCACCCCTCCACTTT.

J is TRBJ1-1 and V is TRBV27, with D possibly TRBD1 on 5 matching bases. Germline V lookup: CDR1 MNHEY, CDR2 SMNVEV (reference sequence). The germline V and J ends were trimmed by 6 bases and 8 bases, with 22 bases remaining between them. This CDR3 is built from 15 residues. The CDR3 nucleotides are TGTGCCAGCAGCCAAACTAGTGGGGGTGGGCGGGAAGCTTTCTTT. Amino acids: CASSQTSGGGREAFF.

The chain employs TRBV5-1 and TRBJ1-2; 7 positions match TRBD1. This CDR3 contains 15 residues. The germline gives CDR1 SGHRS, CDR2 YFSETQ. The junction had 7 bases not matched to a gene; V was cut back by 5 bases and J by 0 bases. CDR3 sequence (DNA): TGCGCCAGCAGAAATAGGACAGGAGCTAACTATGGCTACACCTTC. Its translation is CASRNRTGANYGYTF.

This clonotype turned up a few times. CDR3: CASSQRERGNRYEQYF. CDR3 bases: TGCGCCAGCAGCCAACGAGAAAGGGGCAATAGGTACGAGCAGTACTTC. The chain combines TRBV4-1 with TRBJ2-7, with D possibly being TRBD1 (5 bases). Germline CDR1 and CDR2: MGHRA and YSYEKL. CDR3 length equals 16 residues. V was shortened by 2 bases and J by 4 bases, with 18 bases between the two germline ends.

The rearrangement links TRBV6-1 to TRBJ2-2; D is undetermined. Germline CDR1 MNHNS, CDR2 SASEGT. Trimming removed 11 bases from V and 1 base from J, with 11 bases in between. CDR3 size: 13 residues. CDR3 coding DNA: TGTGCCGCACGGACGAGGAACACCGGGGAGCTGTTTTTT. It codes for CAARTRNTGELFF.